Below are 13 T cell receptor beta chains sequenced from a single sample in a study of blood T cell repertoires in COVID-19. TCRdb's table, derived via immunoSEQ multiplex PCR, lists solely in-frame clones and lacks some. The data hold 200,000 or so clones, with roughly 80% observed a single time. Sequencing used peripheral blood. The receptors stem from a human donor in a cohort sampled during active COVID-19.

The chain links TRBV4-2 to TRBJ1-2, with 7 bases matching TRBD1. V lost 4 bases and J lost 1; bases outside the gene matches: 6. The CDR3 has 15 residues. Germline V gives CDR1 LGHNA, CDR2 YNFKEQ. CDR3: CASSRTDRDNYGYTF. The CDR3 nucleotides read TGTGCCAGCAGCCGGACTGACAGGGATAACTATGGCTACACCTTC.

This chain uses TRBV6-6 with TRBJ2-2; 8 positions agree with TRBD2. CDR3 length equals 15 residues. Germline V gene sequence: CDR1 MNHNY, CDR2 SVGAGI (reference sequence). V dropped 0 bases and J dropped 4; count of bases not matched to a gene: 1. In nucleotides, the CDR3 is TGTGCCAGCAGTTACTCGGGACTAGGCACCGGGGAGCTGTTTTTT. It is translated as CASSYSGLGTGELFF.

The chain couples TRBV21-1 to TRBJ1-1; TRBD1 is the table's D call, not checked against the DNA. TRBV21-1 is marked as a pseudogene. CDR3 size: 15 residues. The CDR3 loop is CASSKASKGDTEAFF. The CDR3 bases are TGTGCCAGCAGCAAAGCGTCTAAGGGGGACACTGAAGCTTTCTTT.

This chain uses TRBV3-1 (or the pseudogene TRBV3-2) with TRBJ2-3; the match to TRBD2 covers 10 bases. The germline V gene has CDR1 LGHDT and CDR2 YNNKEL (reference sequence). The V gene end was trimmed by 7 bases and the J gene end by 0 bases; junction bases not matched to a gene: 16. The length of the CDR3 is 19 residues. CDR3 nucleotide sequence: TGTGCCAGCAAACGGAGCGGGAGGGCCAATGTATTTAGCACAGATACGCAGTATTTT. Amino acid sequence: CASKRSGRANVFSTDTQYF.

The chain links TRBV5-8 to TRBJ1-5, with D possibly TRBD1 on 6 matching bases. Germline loops: CDR1 SGHTS, CDR2 YDEGEE. Trimming took off 0 bases at V and 6 bases at J, with 10 bases between the two ends. This CDR3 has 14 amino acids. The CDR3 region is CASSLAAGVQPQHF. As DNA, the CDR3 is TGTGCCAGCAGCTTGGCGGCAGGGGTTCAGCCCCAGCATTTT.

J is TRBJ2-3 and V is TRBV5-4, with TRBD2 as a possible D gene (5 bases). The germline CDR1 and CDR2 sequences are SGHNT and YYREEE (reference sequence). The CDR3 is 16 residues long. The V end lost 0 bases, the J end lost 0 bases, and 11 bases lay between the germline ends. This CDR3 is CASSLAVGASTDTQYF. CDR3 DNA sequence: TGTGCCAGCAGCTTGGCAGTGGGAGCTAGCACAGATACGCAGTATTTT.

The chain joins TRBV7-8 to TRBJ1-1, with D unresolved. Looked up from germline, CDR1 is SGHVS and CDR2 is FQNEAQ. The length of the CDR3 is 13 residues. Trimming removed 5 bases from V and 4 bases from J, with 11 bases in between. As DNA, the CDR3 is TGTGCCAGCAGCCAGAAGGCGGGCACTGAAGCTTTCTTT. This encodes CASSQKAGTEAFF. Drawing the rest from reference TRBV7-8 and TRBJ1-1, the complete variable domain is GAGVSQSPRYKVAKRGQDVALRCDPISGHVSLFWYQQALGQGPEFLTYFQNEAQLDKSGLPSDRFFAERPEGSVSTLKIQRTQQEDSAVYLCASSQKAGTEAFFGQGTRLTVV.

J is TRBJ2-7 and V is TRBV6-6; TRBD2 matches at 11 bases. The V gene end was trimmed by 6 bases and the J gene end by 2 bases; junction bases not matched to a gene: 6. The CDR3 covers 15 residues. The germline gives CDR1 MNHNY, CDR2 SVGAGI (reference sequence). The CDR3 DNA reads TGTGCCAGCAGGCAGGGACTAGCGGAGACCTACGAGCAGTACTTC. Protein product: CASRQGLAETYEQYF.

This clone was seen a few times. The chain recombines TRBV6-1 with TRBJ1-2, with a possible D match to TRBD1 (6 bases). The CDR3 loop spans 14 amino acids. Germline values: CDR1 MNHNS, CDR2 SASEGT. Trimming stripped 2 bases from V and 2 bases from J, with 9 bases between. CDR3 residues: CASSESRGNYGYTF. The DNA of the CDR3 is TGTGCCAGCAGTGAATCCAGGGGAAACTATGGCTACACCTTC.

V usage is TRBV2 and J usage is TRBJ2-7; maybe TRBD2 (5 bases). This CDR3 region has 15 residues. The germline V and J ends were trimmed by 3 bases and 3 bases, with 15 bases remaining between them. CDR1 and CDR2 from the germline V gene are SNHLY and FYNNEI. CDR3 residues: CASSDWELADYEQYF. The CDR3 bases are TGTGCCAGCAGTGATTGGGAGCTAGCCGACTACGAGCAGTACTTC. The whole variable domain, remainder taken from reference TRBV2 and TRBJ2-7, is EPEVTQTPSHQVTQMGQEVILRCVPISNHLYFYWYRQILGQKVEFLVSFYNNEISEKSEIFDDQFSVERPDGSNFTLKIRSTKLEDSAMYFCASSDWELADYEQYFGPGTRLTVT.

The rearrangement joins TRBV14 to TRBJ2-2, with a weak D call TRBD2 (5 bases). V shed 0 bases and J shed 2 bases, with 13 bases lying between them. Looked up from germline, CDR1 is SGHDN and CDR2 is FVKESK. There are 17 residues in the CDR3. The DNA for the CDR3 is TGTGCCAGCAGCCAAGATCACCCAGCGGTAAACACCGGGGAGCTGTTTTTT. Protein sequence: CASSQDHPAVNTGELFF. Looking up the rest from reference TRBV14 and TRBJ2-2 gives the full variable domain: EAGVTQFPSHSVIEKGQTVTLRCDPISGHDNLYWYRRVMGKEIKFLLHFVKESKQDESGMPNNRFLAERTGGTYSTLKVQPAELEDSGVYFCASSQDHPAVNTGELFFGEGSRLTVL.

The V and J genes are TRBV14 and TRBJ2-7; TRBD2 matches at 10 bases. Germline V gives CDR1 SGHDN, CDR2 FVKESK. V dropped 6 bases and J dropped 3; count of bases not matched to a gene: 17. The CDR3 contains 18 residues. CDR3 loop: CASSQTSGFSLGGYEQYF. The CDR3 DNA follows: TGTGCCAGCAGTCAGACTAGCGGGTTTTCTTTAGGCGGCTACGAGCAGTACTTC. Using reference TRBV14 and TRBJ2-7 for the parts outside the CDR3, the full variable domain is EAGVTQFPSHSVIEKGQTVTLRCDPISGHDNLYWYRRVMGKEIKFLLHFVKESKQDESGMPNNRFLAERTGGTYSTLKVQPAELEDSGVYFCASSQTSGFSLGGYEQYFGPGTRLTVT.

The V call is TRBV5-4, the J call TRBJ2-2, with a tentative D call TRBD2 (5 bases). The germline V gene has CDR1 SGHNT and CDR2 YYREEE (reference sequence). The V end was cut by 5 bases, the J end by 7 bases, with 12 bases between. The CDR3 is 13 amino acids. The CDR3 DNA reads as TGTGCCAGCAGTTCCCGTGAGGGCGGGGAGCTGTTTTTT. As protein: CASSSREGGELFF.